This entry lists 19 T cell receptor beta chains sequenced from one sample in a study of blood T cell repertoires in COVID-19. Profiling relied on immunoSEQ multiplex PCR, and the TCRdb table lists in-frame clones only, not all of them. The table shows some 170,000 clones, with about 86% occurring only once. The source material was peripheral blood. These receptors came from an elderly woman with acute or convalescent COVID-19.

V gene TRBV6-8 combines with J gene TRBJ1-2; D is perhaps TRBD1 (5 bases). The germline CDR1 and CDR2 sequences are MNHGY and SAAAGT. V shed 0 bases and J shed 7 bases, with 12 bases lying between them. This CDR3 spans 14 amino acids. CDR3 nucleotide sequence: TGTGCCAGCAGTTACTCGAGATCAGGGTCTGGCTACACCTTC. Protein: CASSYSRSGSGYTF.

In its sample, this clone was seen once. CDR3 sequence (DNA): TGTGCCAGCAGTTTAGAGGACAGGTCTGGAGAGACCCAGTACTTC. It translates to CASSLEDRSGETQYF. This chain uses TRBV5-4 with TRBJ2-5, with 7 bases identical to TRBD1. V lost 5 bases and J lost 4; bases outside the gene matches: 11. The germline V gene has CDR1 SGHNT and CDR2 YYREEE (reference sequence). The CDR3 totals 15 residues.

This clone appeared once. CDR3 DNA sequence: TGCGCCAGCAGCCAAACCCAGGACAGGGTCTACGAGCAGTACTTC. Translated, it gives CASSQTQDRVYEQYF. The V gene is TRBV4-1, the J gene TRBJ2-7; 8 bases align to TRBD1. V was clipped by 2 bases and J by 3 bases; unmatched bases: 6. The CDR3 is 15 amino acids. Germline lookup yields CDR1 MGHRA and CDR2 YSYEKL.

This chain connects TRBV5-6 to TRBJ2-7; 10 bases agree with TRBD2. V lost 0 bases, J lost 7 bases, and 10 bases stayed unmatched. Germline V gives CDR1 SGHDT, CDR2 YYEEEE. The CDR3 runs 16 residues. The CDR3 spells CASSLAGSGRSYEQYF. The DNA of the CDR3 is TGTGCCAGCAGCTTGGCGGGTAGCGGGAGGTCGTATGAGCAGTACTTC.

The rearrangement joins TRBV4-2 to TRBJ1-3; weak D call: TRBD1 (6 bases). The ends were cut back, 1 base at V and 0 bases at J, with 16 bases in the middle. The CDR3 sequence is 18 residues long. CDR1 is LGHNA and CDR2 is YNFKEQ in the germline V gene. CDR3 amino acids: CASSQGGWGGFSGNTIYF. CDR3 nucleotide sequence: TGTGCCAGCAGCCAAGGAGGTTGGGGGGGCTTCTCTGGAAACACCATATATTTT.

The genes are TRBV9 and TRBJ2-2; TRBD2 matches at 11 bases. Germline lookup yields CDR1 SGDLS and CDR2 YYNGEE. This CDR3 spans 18 amino acids. V shed 0 bases, J shed 4 bases, and the junction held 8 bases outside the gene matches. CDR3 sequence: CASSVELAGVAGTGELFF. The CDR3 DNA is TGTGCCAGCAGCGTAGAACTAGCGGGGGTGGCGGGCACCGGGGAGCTGTTTTTT.

V usage is TRBV5-6 and J usage is TRBJ1-2; 7 bases line up with TRBD1. Germline V lookup: CDR1 SGHDT, CDR2 YYEEEE. The junction had 13 bases not matched to a gene; V was cut back by 4 bases and J by 1 base. This CDR3 spans 17 amino acids. The CDR3 region is CASSQFRDRAYNYGYTF. Written as DNA, the CDR3 is TGTGCCAGCAGCCAATTCCGGGACAGAGCTTATAACTATGGCTACACCTTC. Based on the CDR3 plus reference TRBV5-6 and TRBJ1-2, the full variable domain is DAGVTQSPTHLIKTRGQQVTLRCSPKSGHDTVSWYQQALGQGPQFIFQYYEEEERQRGNFPDRFSGHQFPNYSSELNVNALLLGDSALYLCASSQFRDRAYNYGYTFGSGTRLTVV.

V is TRBV30 and J is TRBJ1-1; D perhaps matches TRBD1 (6 bases). CDR1 is GTSNPN, CDR2 SVGIG, per germline (reference sequence). This CDR3 spans 14 amino acids. V was trimmed by 3 bases and J by 1 base, leaving 12 bases between them. For the CDR3, the DNA is TGTGCCTGGAGACGGGGGGCCCGGAACACTGAAGCTTTCTTT. Amino acid sequence: CAWRRGARNTEAFF.

The chain combines TRBV5-1 with TRBJ2-1; 8 positions agree with TRBD2. Germline assignment: CDR1 SGHRS and CDR2 YFSETQ. There are 17 residues in the CDR3. The junction had 15 bases not matched to a gene; V was cut back by 0 bases and J by 10 bases. The CDR3 loop is CASSLEGSGGGFGEQFF. CDR3 DNA: TGCGCCAGCAGCTTGGAGGGAAGCGGGGGAGGATTCGGGGAGCAGTTCTTC.

This sequence joins TRBV28 and TRBJ2-7, with TRBD2 identical over 8 bases. The CDR3 consists of 16 residues. The junction had 12 bases not matched to a gene; V was cut back by 6 bases and J by 2 bases. CDR1 MDHEN and CDR2 SYDVKM come from the germline V gene. CDR3 sequence: CASRRTGGGNTYEQYF. The CDR3 DNA reads as TGTGCCAGCAGGCGGACTGGCGGGGGGAACACCTACGAGCAGTACTTC.

This clone was observed a handful of times. The chain couples TRBV25-1 to TRBJ1-2; D is ambiguous. V lost 2 bases, J lost 5 bases, and 3 bases lay in between. Germline loops: CDR1 MGHDK, CDR2 SYGVNS. This CDR3 spans 11 amino acids. DNA of the CDR3: TGTGCCAGCAGTGAAATATATGGCTACACCTTC. Its translation is CASSEIYGYTF.

The rearrangement joins TRBV28 to TRBJ1-1; 11 bases are a match to TRBD1. Germline V gene sequence: CDR1 MDHEN, CDR2 SYDVKM. The ends lost 6 bases at V and 4 bases at J; junction bases unmatched: 13. This CDR3 has 17 residues. The CDR3 nucleotides are TGTGCCAGCAGGCTGCCGGGACAGGGGGTCTCCCTCACTGAAGCTTTCTTT. Translating it yields CASRLPGQGVSLTEAFF.

The chain recombines TRBV10-3 with TRBJ1-6; D might be TRBD1 (6 bases). Germline V gene lookup returns CDR1 ENHRY and CDR2 SYGVKD. This CDR3 region has 16 residues. The V end was cut by 11 bases, the J end by 6 bases, with 23 bases between. CDR3 sequence: CAASPRGTDLNSPLHF. Written as DNA, the CDR3 is TGTGCCGCCTCCCCGAGGGGGACGGATCTTAATTCACCCCTCCACTTT.

This chain connects TRBV18 to TRBJ2-5; TRBD2 matches at 9 bases. V gave up 3 bases and J gave up 5 bases; unmatched junction bases: 7. This CDR3 is 15 amino acids long. CDR1 KGHSH and CDR2 LQKENI come from the germline V gene. CDR3 DNA: TGTGCCAGCTCACCGGGCGGGGGGGCCCGGGAGACCCAGTACTTC. Amino acids: CASSPGGGARETQYF.

The chain is built from TRBV12-3 or TRBV12-4 and TRBJ1-1, with unresolved D. CDR3 size: 13 residues. V shed 4 bases and J shed 11 bases, with 17 bases lying between them. CDR3 coding DNA: TGTGCCAGCAGTTCCCCGCCCCAGGATTGGGCTTTCTTT. Translation: CASSSPPQDWAFF.

V and J are TRBV4-1 and TRBJ2-7; 7 nucleotides match TRBD1. This CDR3 spans 13 amino acids. The V and J ends lost 4 bases and 6 bases, in that order; junction bases with no gene match: 6. CDR1 is MGHRA and CDR2 is YSYEKL in the germline V gene. The DNA of the CDR3 is TGCGCCAGCAGCCGGGACAGCCGCGGCGAGCAGTACTTC. This encodes CASSRDSRGEQYF.

The chain uses TRBV7-9 and TRBJ2-5; TRBD1 aligns across 10 bases. CDR3 size: 14 residues. V dropped 5 bases and J dropped 4; count of bases not matched to a gene: 4. The germline gives CDR1 SEHNR, CDR2 FQNEAQ (reference sequence). The CDR3 nucleotides read TGTGCCAGCAGCAGACAGGGGGCCGTAGAGACCCAGTACTTC. Translating it yields CASSRQGAVETQYF.

This chain joins TRBV19 and TRBJ1-1; tentative D call: TRBD1 (6 bases). This CDR3 has 14 amino acids. Trimming shortened V by 5 bases and J by 5 bases, and 15 bases separated the two germline ends. Germline V gives CDR1 LNHDA, CDR2 SQIVND (reference sequence). CDR3 residues: CASSAQGIGTEAFF. The DNA for the CDR3 is TGTGCCAGTAGTGCACAGGGAATTGGAACTGAAGCTTTCTTT.

The chain links TRBV28 to TRBJ1-4, with D unclear. The germline gives CDR1 MDHEN, CDR2 SYDVKM. V was shortened by 5 bases and J by 3 bases, with 25 bases between the two germline ends. The CDR3 loop spans 19 amino acids. The CDR3 region has the DNA TGTGCCAGCAGTACCCAAGGCTACCGTTTCAGGAACCCTAATGAAAAACTGTTTTTT. Amino acid sequence: CASSTQGYRFRNPNEKLFF.